This T cell receptor (beta chain) was sequenced in a study of T cells in Graves' hyperthyroidism and ophthalmopathy. Study as a whole: The blood sample was taken at first diagnosis, before treatment began.

Hyperthyroidism, newly diagnosed and lasting under 2 months, affected patients aged 18 to 65. Amplification of TCR beta CDR3 regions used RNA as the template. Initially, a first-round RT-PCR of the TCR CDR3 employed the HTBI primer set. TCRdb itself ran the multiplex PCR reads through MiXCR, one entry per CDR3 protein. The sample has under 350,000 distinct CDR3 sequences, 15% to 20% seen once. The trim removed 5 bases at V and 1 base at J, leaving 6 bases unmatched. Germline lookup yields CDR1 MNHEY and CDR2 SVGEGT. This CDR3 has 18 amino acids. V gene TRBV6-2 or TRBV6-3 combines with J gene TRBJ2-4, with 15 bases matching TRBD2. This clonotype originated in a woman aged 50 to 65 with Graves' hyperthyroidism. The sample consisted of blood. The CDR3 DNA sequence: TGTGCCAGCAGTACTGGACTAGCGGGAGGGCCGGCCAAAAACATTCAGTACTTC. Its protein is CASSTGLAGGPAKNIQYF.